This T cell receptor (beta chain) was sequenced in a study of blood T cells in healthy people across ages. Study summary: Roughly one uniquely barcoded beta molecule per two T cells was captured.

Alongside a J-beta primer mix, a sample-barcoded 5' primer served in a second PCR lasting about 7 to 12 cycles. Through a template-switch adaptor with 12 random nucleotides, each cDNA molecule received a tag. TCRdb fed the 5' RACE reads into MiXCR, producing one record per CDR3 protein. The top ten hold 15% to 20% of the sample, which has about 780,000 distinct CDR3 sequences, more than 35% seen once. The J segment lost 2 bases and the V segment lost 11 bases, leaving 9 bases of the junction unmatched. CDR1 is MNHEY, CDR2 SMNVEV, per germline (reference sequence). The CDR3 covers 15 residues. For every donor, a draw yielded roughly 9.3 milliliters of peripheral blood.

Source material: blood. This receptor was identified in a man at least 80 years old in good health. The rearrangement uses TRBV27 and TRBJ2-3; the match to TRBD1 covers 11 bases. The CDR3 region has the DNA TGTGCCGCCAGGACAGGGGGCGCGATCACAGATACGCAGTATTTT. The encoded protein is CAARTGGAITDTQYF.